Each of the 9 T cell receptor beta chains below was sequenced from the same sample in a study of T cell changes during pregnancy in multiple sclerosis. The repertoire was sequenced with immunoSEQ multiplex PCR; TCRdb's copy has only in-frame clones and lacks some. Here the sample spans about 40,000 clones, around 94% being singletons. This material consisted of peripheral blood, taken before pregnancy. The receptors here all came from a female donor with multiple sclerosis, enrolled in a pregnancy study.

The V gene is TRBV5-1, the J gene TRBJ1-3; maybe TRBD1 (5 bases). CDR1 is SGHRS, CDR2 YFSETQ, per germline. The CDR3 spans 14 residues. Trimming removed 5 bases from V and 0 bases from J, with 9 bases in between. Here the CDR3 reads CASRQQDSGNTIYF. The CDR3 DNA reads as TGCGCCAGCAGACAACAGGACTCTGGAAACACCATATATTTT.

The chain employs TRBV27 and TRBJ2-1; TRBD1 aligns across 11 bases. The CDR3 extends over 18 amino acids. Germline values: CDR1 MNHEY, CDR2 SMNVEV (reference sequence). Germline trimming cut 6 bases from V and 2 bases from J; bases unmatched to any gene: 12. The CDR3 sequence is CASRGTGGSIIPYNEQFF. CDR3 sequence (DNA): TGTGCCAGCAGGGGGACAGGGGGTTCTATTATCCCCTACAATGAGCAGTTCTTC.

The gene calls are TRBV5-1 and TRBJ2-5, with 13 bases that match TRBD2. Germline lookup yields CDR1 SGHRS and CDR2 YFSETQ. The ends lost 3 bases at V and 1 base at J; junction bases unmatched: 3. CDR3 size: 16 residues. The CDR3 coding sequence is TGCGCCAGCAGCTCGGGACTAGCGGGACTCCAAGAGACCCAGTACTTC. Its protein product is CASSSGLAGLQETQYF. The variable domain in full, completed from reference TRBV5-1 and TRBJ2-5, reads KAGVTQTPRYLIKTRGQQVTLSCSPISGHRSVSWYQQTPGQGLQFLFEYFSETQRNKGNFPGRFSGRQFSNSRSEMNVSTLELGDSALYLCASSSGLAGLQETQYFGPGTRLLVL.

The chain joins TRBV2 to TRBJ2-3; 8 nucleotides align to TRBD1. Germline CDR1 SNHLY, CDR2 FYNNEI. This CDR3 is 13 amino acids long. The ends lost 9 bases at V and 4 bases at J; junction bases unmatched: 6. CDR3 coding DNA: TGTGCCAGGCAAGACAGGGGTCCAGATACGCAGTATTTT. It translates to CARQDRGPDTQYF.

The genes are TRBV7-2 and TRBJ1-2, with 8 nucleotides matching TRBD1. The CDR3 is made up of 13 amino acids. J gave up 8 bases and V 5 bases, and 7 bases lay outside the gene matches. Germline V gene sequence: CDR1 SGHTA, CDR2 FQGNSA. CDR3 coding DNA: TGTGCCAGCAGCGTGCAGACAGGGGAAGGCTACACCTTC. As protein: CASSVQTGEGYTF.

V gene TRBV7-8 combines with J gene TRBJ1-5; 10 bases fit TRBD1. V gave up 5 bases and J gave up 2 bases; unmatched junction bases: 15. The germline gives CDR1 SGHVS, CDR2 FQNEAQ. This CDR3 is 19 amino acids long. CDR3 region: CASSPTPGQGKFGNQPQHF. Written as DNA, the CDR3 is TGTGCCAGCAGCCCAACGCCGGGACAGGGGAAGTTCGGCAATCAGCCCCAGCATTTT.

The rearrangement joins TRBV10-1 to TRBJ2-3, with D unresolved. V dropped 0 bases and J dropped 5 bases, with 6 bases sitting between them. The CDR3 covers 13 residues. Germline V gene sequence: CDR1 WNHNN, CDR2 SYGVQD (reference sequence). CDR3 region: CASSESRKDTQYF. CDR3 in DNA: TGCGCCAGCAGTGAGTCCAGGAAAGATACGCAGTATTTT.

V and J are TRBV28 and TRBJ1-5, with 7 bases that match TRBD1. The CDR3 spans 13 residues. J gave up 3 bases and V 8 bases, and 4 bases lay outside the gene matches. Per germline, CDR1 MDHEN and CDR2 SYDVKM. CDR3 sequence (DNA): TGTGCCAGCCTGACAGGGCCCAATCAGCCCCAGCATTTT. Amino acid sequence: CASLTGPNQPQHF.

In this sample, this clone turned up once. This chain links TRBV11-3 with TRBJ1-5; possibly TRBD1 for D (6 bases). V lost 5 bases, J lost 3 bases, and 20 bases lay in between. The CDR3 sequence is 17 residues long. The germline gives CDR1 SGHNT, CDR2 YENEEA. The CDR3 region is CASSTSKEYRDNQPQHF. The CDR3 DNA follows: TGTGCCAGCAGCACAAGCAAGGAATACAGGGACAATCAGCCCCAGCATTTT.